This T cell receptor (beta chain) is drawn from a study of radiotherapy plus CTLA-4 blockade in lung cancer. Turning to the study itself: Among enrolled patients, over 15% responded and 31% achieved disease control.

Germline V gene sequence: CDR1 LNHDA, CDR2 SQIVND (reference sequence). The germline V and J ends were trimmed by 7 bases and 2 bases, with 14 bases remaining between them. The CDR3 runs 14 residues. Lung cancer patients with chemo-refractory metastatic non-small-cell disease were given focal radiation plus CTLA-4 blockade with ipilimumab. Produced via immunoSEQ multiplex PCR; TCRdb's table is partial and in-frame only. The sample has 45,000 to 60,000 clones; 80% to 85% are singletons. The TCR sequence derives from a human donor with non-small cell lung cancer who had stable disease on radiotherapy plus ipilimumab. Sequenced material: peripheral blood, taken from a patient treated with radiotherapy plus ipilimumab. The chain employs TRBV19 and TRBJ1-2; the D gene is possibly TRBD1 (5 bases). The CDR3 loop reads CASTLGQSNYGYTF. The CDR3 DNA sequence: TGTGCCAGTACCCTGGGGCAGTCAAACTATGGCTACACCTTC.